This T cell receptor (beta chain) was found in a study of T cell responses to AZD1222 COVID-19 vaccine. General observations from the study: The donor cohort was predominantly white British with a female majority, and clonal diversity may have been underestimated. A reported finding is that nearly half of spike-specific TCRs target unmutated variant regions.

Libraries were prepared by immunoSEQ multiplex PCR; TCRdb keeps only in-frame clonotypes and omits some of them. The data show some 130,000 clones, more than 75% seen once. The junction had 10 bases not matched to a gene; V was cut back by 2 bases and J by 6 bases. Germline loops: CDR1 LGHNT, CDR2 FRNRAP. The CDR3 loop spans 17 amino acids. As regards this clone: The antigen remains undetermined.

The starting material was peripheral blood, obtained on day 0 of AZD1222 vaccination. The rearrangement uses TRBV12-5 and TRBJ2-2, with 9 nucleotides matching TRBD1. The sequence was collected from an adult in good health. The CDR3 coding sequence is TGTGCTAGTGGTTTGCCCACAGGGGGCGCTTTCCCCGGGGAGCTGTTTTTT. Encoded protein: CASGLPTGGAFPGELFF. Complete variable domain (other parts from reference TRBV12-5 and TRBJ2-2): DARVTQTPRHKVTEMGQEVTMRCQPILGHNTVFWYRQTMMQGLELLAYFRNRAPLDDSGMPKDRFSAEMPDATLATLKIQPSEPRDSAVYFCASGLPTGGAFPGELFFGEGSRLTVL.